This T cell receptor beta chain was profiled in a study of T cells in narcolepsy. Study background: Donors had narcolepsy type 1 or type 2, or were healthy controls. Study-wide points: Autoreactive clonotypes reportedly recurred in blood of same and different patients, not controls. Autoreactive clone sequences were missing from some blood memory CD4+ repertoires. HCRT-specific and TRIB2-specific autoreactive clonotypes appeared among same-patient CSF and blood CD4+ clonotypes.

The germline gives CDR1 MDHEN, CDR2 SYDVKM. J was trimmed by 6 bases and V by 5 bases; bases with no gene match: 12. This CDR3 region has 16 residues. Generated by immunoSEQ multiplex PCR, the TCRdb table keeps only in-frame clones and is missing some. The table includes tens of thousands of clones, about 83% detected once. In the case of this clone: Its antigen is as yet unknown.

The chain recombines TRBV28 with TRBJ2-4, with TRBD2 matching over 8 bases. The specimen was CD45RA- memory CD4+ T cells from PBMCs. The source is a human donor with narcolepsy. The CDR3 coding sequence is TGTGCCAGCAGTGTCCCGGGACTAGTGGAACGAAACATTCAGTACTTC. Amino acids: CASSVPGLVERNIQYF.